This T cell receptor (beta chain) was captured in a study of patients and donors after allogeneic stem cell transplantation. The V and J ends lost 6 bases and 5 bases, in that order; junction bases with no gene match: 7. CDR1 is ENHRY and CDR2 is SYGVKD in the germline V gene. The CDR3 has 15 residues. MiXCR was run by TCRdb on the RT-PCR reads, yielding one entry per CDR3 protein. The table has about 210,000 distinct CDR3 sequences, around 41% seen once. The sample comprised blood, either unsorted or a sorted T cell fraction (not recorded which). The source is a human donor who was either an allogeneic HSCT recipient or a stem cell or donor lymphocyte infusion donor (not recorded which). It is not recorded whose cells these are; they may come from a transplant donor. This chain joins TRBV10-3 and TRBJ2-3, with 11 bases lining up with TRBD1. The CDR3 region has the DNA TGTGCCATCAGAGGACAGGGGGCCAATGGAGATACGCAGTATTTT. Translation: CAIRGQGANGDTQYF.